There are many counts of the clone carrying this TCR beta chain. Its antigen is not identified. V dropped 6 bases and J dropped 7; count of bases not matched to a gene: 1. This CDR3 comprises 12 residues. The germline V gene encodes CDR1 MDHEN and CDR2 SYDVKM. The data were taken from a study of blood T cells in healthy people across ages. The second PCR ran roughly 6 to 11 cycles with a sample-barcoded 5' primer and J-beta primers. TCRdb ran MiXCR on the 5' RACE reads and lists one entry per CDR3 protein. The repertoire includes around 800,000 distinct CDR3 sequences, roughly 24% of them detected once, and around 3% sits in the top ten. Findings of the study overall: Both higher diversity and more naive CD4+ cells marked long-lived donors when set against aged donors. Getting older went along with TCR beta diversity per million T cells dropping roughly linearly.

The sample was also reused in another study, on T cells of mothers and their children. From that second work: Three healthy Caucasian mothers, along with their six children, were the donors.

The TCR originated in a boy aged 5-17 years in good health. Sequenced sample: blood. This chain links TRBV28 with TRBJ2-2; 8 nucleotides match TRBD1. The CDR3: CASRTGGGELFF. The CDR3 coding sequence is TGTGCCAGCAGAACAGGGGGCGGGGAGCTGTTTTTT. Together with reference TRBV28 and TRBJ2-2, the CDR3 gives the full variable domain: DVKVTQSSRYLVKRTGEKVFLECVQDMDHENMFWYRQDPGLGLRLIYFSYDVKMKEKGDIPEGYSVSREKKERFSLILESASTNQTSMYLCASRTGGGELFFGEGSRLTVL.